Sequencing of this T cell receptor (beta chain) was carried out in a study of Graves' ophthalmopathy and Graves' hyperthyroidism. Study observations and caveats: The majority of expanded thyroid clonotypes above 0.001 frequency also occurred in blood.

This CDR3 is 14 amino acids long. Deletions cut 8 bases from V and 4 bases from J, with 17 bases between. Germline V gene lookup returns CDR1 MNHNS and CDR2 SASEGT. The evidence that diagnosis relied on was clinical symptoms, serum thyroxine, TRAb, thyroid ultrasound and orbital computed tomography. Amplification of the TCR beta CDR3 regions used RNA transcripts (as template). First-round RT-PCR used HTBI primers; second-round multiplex PCR followed. TCRdb used MiXCR to reprocess the multiplex PCR reads, holding one entry per CDR3 protein. The sample has roughly 600,000 distinct CDR3 sequences, 39% seen once. Details on this clonotype: Its matching antigen is unknown.

V is TRBV6-1 and J is TRBJ1-1; no clear D. The sample was peripheral blood or thyroid tissue (not recorded which). This TCR was sampled from an adult man with Graves' hyperthyroidism. CDR3 sequence reads: CASGVTTLSTEAFF. DNA of the CDR3: TGTGCCAGCGGCGTGACAACTTTGTCCACTGAAGCTTTCTTT.